This passage covers 20 T cell receptor beta chains from one sample sequenced in a study of regulatory T cells in long-lasting Graves disease (TCRdb year 2021). Taken with the paper, the label for time point translates to: newly diagnosed GD, antithyroid drugs for less than 3 months. RNA was extracted from PBMCs in TRIzol for both TCR sequencing and RNA sequencing. Libraries came from multiplex PCR. The sample was run on an Illumina HiSeq 4000. iRepertoire HTBI primers and Arm-PCR amplification of CDR3 regions were used to construct TCR beta libraries. The public reads were reanalyzed by TCRdb: fastp trimming at Q25, MiXCR alignment, in-frame beta chains only. Each CDR3 protein appears once, grouped with its most common genes and DNA. Counted in this sample were approximately 470,000 distinct CDR3 sequences; about a sixth of them appeared once. The ten most abundant clones make up over 9% of the sample.

These data also formed part of another study, on T cells in Graves' hyperthyroidism and ophthalmopathy.

The sequenced sample was peripheral blood mononuclear cells (PBMCs), obtained at new diagnosis, from a patient treated with antithyroid drugs. The receptors here all came from a man aged 40-49 years with Graves disease. Donor details come from another sample of the same person, matched by shared clones.

The V gene is TRBV6-1, the J gene TRBJ2-5, with no clear D. The CDR3 runs 12 residues. CDR1 is MNHNS and CDR2 is SASEGT in the germline V gene. The V end was cut by 4 bases, the J end by 5 bases, with 8 bases between. CDR3: CASSAPGETQYF. The CDR3 nucleotides read TGTGCCAGCAGTGCCCCTGGGGAGACCCAGTACTTC.

This clonotype was seen many times. For the CDR3, the DNA is TGTGCCAGCAGTGAAGGGGACAGGCCCCAGCATTTT. Translation: CASSEGDRPQHF. This chain uses TRBV2 with TRBJ1-5, with 7 bases fitting TRBD1. The ends lost 1 base at V and 9 bases at J; junction bases unmatched: 0. Per germline, CDR1 SNHLY and CDR2 FYNNEI. The CDR3 contains 12 residues.

In this sample, this clonotype turned up many times. This chain uses TRBV20-1 with TRBJ2-3; unclear D gene. The CDR3 is made up of 14 amino acids. Trimming took off 0 bases at V and 4 bases at J, with 11 bases between the two ends. Germline V CDR1 and CDR2: DFQATT, SNEGSKA (reference sequence). The chain's CDR3 is CSARDVVEADTQYF. DNA of the CDR3: TGCAGTGCTAGAGATGTGGTAGAAGCAGATACGCAGTATTTT.

This clonotype was observed a handful of times. V usage is TRBV7-2 and J usage is TRBJ2-2; 10 nucleotides match TRBD2. Trimming at V came to 6 bases and at J to 1 base, leaving 8 bases not matched to a gene. CDR3 size: 17 residues. From germline, CDR1 is SGHTA and CDR2 FQGNSA. The CDR3 protein is CASSNSGRPGNTGELFF. The CDR3 DNA sequence: TGTGCCAGCAGTAATAGCGGGAGGCCCGGGAACACCGGGGAGCTGTTTTTT.

In its sample, this clonotype was seen many times. The chain joins TRBV20-1 to TRBJ2-3; D not certain. Germline V lookup: CDR1 DFQATT, CDR2 SNEGSKA (reference sequence). The CDR3 has 14 residues. The V end was cut by 4 bases, the J end by 2 bases, with 13 bases between. The CDR3 here is CSATDLSPTDTQYF. The CDR3 bases are TGCAGTGCTACAGACTTATCCCCCACAGATACGCAGTATTTT.

As regards this clonotype: This CDR3 is missing its conserved last phenylalanine or tryptophan, likely due to a read error. The chain recombines TRBV6-1 with TRBJ2-7; D perhaps matches TRBD1 (6 bases). Germline loops: CDR1 MNHNS, CDR2 SASEGT. The ends were cut back, 10 bases at V and 2 bases at J, with 15 bases in the middle. The CDR3 has 13 residues. CDR3 in amino acids: CAIARGLAYEQYS. The DNA for the CDR3 is TGTGCCATTGCCAGGGGTTTAGCCTACGAGCAGTACTCC.

V usage is TRBV7-3 and J usage is TRBJ2-7; TRBD1 aligns across 12 bases. CDR1 is SGHTA, CDR2 FQGTGA, per germline. V dropped 6 bases and J dropped 6; count of bases not matched to a gene: 9. The CDR3 loop spans 15 amino acids. The CDR3, as DNA: TGTGCCAGCAGTGAAGGGGACAGGGGGCCGGGCGAGCAGTACTTC. It encodes CASSEGDRGPGEQYF.

With respect to this clonotype: It differs at one base from a far larger clone, so likely a read error. The V and J genes are TRBV14 and TRBJ2-1; D unresolved. The end of the DNA is better explained by TRBJ2-5, so the J call may be wrong. Germline CDR1 reads SGHDN; CDR2 reads FVKESK. The CDR3 consists of 15 residues. This CDR3 reads CASGERPNEQETQYF. The CDR3 DNA is TGTGCCAGCGGCGAAAGACCGAATGAACAAGAGACCCAGTACTTC.

At least ten counts were recorded for this clonotype. The chain carries TRBV2 and TRBJ1-2, with D unresolved. This CDR3 region has 12 residues. V lost 6 bases to trimming and J lost 5 bases, with 10 bases between them. Germline-derived CDR1 and CDR2 are SNHLY and FYNNEI. The CDR3, as DNA: TGTGCCAGCAGCGAGGGCGGATATGGCTACACCTTC. Residues: CASSEGGYGYTF.

This clonotype came up many times. The CDR3 region has the DNA TGTGCCAGCAGTCCAAGCGGGGGGCCCTACGAGCAGTACTTC. Translating gives CASSPSGGPYEQYF. V usage is TRBV9 and J usage is TRBJ2-7; 9 positions match TRBD2. Germline CDR1 SGDLS, CDR2 YYNGEE. V dropped 5 bases and J dropped 2; count of bases not matched to a gene: 5. The CDR3 extends over 14 amino acids.

At least ten counts were recorded for this clonotype. This chain joins TRBV12-3 or TRBV12-4 and TRBJ2-7; 9 bases fit TRBD1. The junction had 7 bases not matched to a gene; V was cut back by 5 bases and J by 5 bases. There are 14 residues in the CDR3. The CDR3 region has the DNA TGTGCCAGCAGTGCCGGGACAGGGATGCACGAGCAGTACTTC. The encoded protein is CASSAGTGMHEQYF.

The chain is built from TRBV24-1 and TRBJ1-4; no firm D call. Germline loops: CDR1 KGHDR, CDR2 SFDVKD. Between the trimmed V and J ends, which lost 3 bases and 8 bases, there was a span of 12 bases. This CDR3 spans 14 amino acids. CDR3 nucleotides: TGTGCCACCAGTGATGCCAGCCTAGGGGAAAAACTGTTTTTT. It specifies CATSDASLGEKLFF.

This clonotype was picked up many times. The chain employs TRBV12-3 or TRBV12-4 and TRBJ1-6; no definite D call. This CDR3 is built from 17 residues. V lost 0 bases and J lost 7, with 16 bases in between. The CDR3 bases are TGTGCCAGCAGTTTAGCGTTGAGTGGCAGAGGCAATTCACCCCTCCACTTT. Translation: CASSLALSGRGNSPLHF.

The chain uses TRBV27 and TRBJ2-7, with D uncertain. Trimming took 2 bases from V and 0 from J, leaving 8 bases between them. The CDR3 covers 14 residues. CDR1 is MNHEY, CDR2 SMNVEV, per germline (reference sequence). In DNA form, the CDR3 reads TGTGCCAGCAGTTTACGAGATCCCTCCTACGAGCAGTACTTC. Residues: CASSLRDPSYEQYF.

A note on this clonotype: This sequence may be a read error, since a much larger clone differs from it by one base. The chain couples TRBV7-3 to TRBJ2-4, with 12 bases identical to TRBD2. The CDR3 is 16 amino acids. Germline V gives CDR1 SGHTA, CDR2 FQGTGA. The CDR3 nucleotides are TGTGCCAGCAGCGATGGACTAGCGGGAATATACAATGAGCAGCTCTTC. This translates into CASSDGLAGIYNEQLF.

V usage is TRBV24-1 and J usage is TRBJ1-3, with D hard to call. V was cut by 4 bases and J by 3 bases, with 9 bases left in between. CDR1 and CDR2 from the germline V gene are KGHDR and SFDVKD. CDR3 size: 14 residues. For the CDR3, the DNA is TGTGCCACCAGTGACGGGTCTCTTGGAAACACCATATATTTT. This gives the protein CATSDGSLGNTIYF.

A remark on this clonotype: A read error is possible here, since a much larger clone lies one base away. This sequence joins TRBV6-5 and TRBJ2-7, with D possibly matching TRBD2 (5 bases). This CDR3 contains 14 residues. Germline-derived CDR1 and CDR2 are MNHEY and SVGAGI. Between the trimmed V and J ends, which lost 4 bases and 3 bases, there was a span of 13 bases. The CDR3 reads CASSSRAGLYEQYF. CDR3 sequence (DNA): TGTGCCAGCAGTTCGCGGGCAGGACTCTACGAGCAGTACTTC.

The sample holds many counts of this clonotype. V is TRBV7-9 and J is TRBJ2-1; D gene unclear. Trimming shortened V by 1 base and J by 4 bases, and 5 bases separated the two germline ends. Germline V gene data show CDR1 as SEHNR and CDR2 as FQNEAQ (reference sequence). The CDR3 has 13 residues. This CDR3 reads CASSLVQYNEQFF. CDR3 DNA sequence: TGTGCCAGCAGCTTAGTTCAATACAATGAGCAGTTCTTC.

The V gene is TRBV27, the J gene TRBJ1-1; a weak D match, TRBD1 (5 bases). In germline, CDR1 is MNHEY, CDR2 SMNVEV (reference sequence). The germline V and J ends were trimmed by 3 bases and 1 base, with 15 bases remaining between them. The CDR3 extends over 16 amino acids. In DNA, the CDR3 is TGTGCCAGCAGTTTTGTAGTACGGGGCAGGAACACTGAAGCTTTCTTT. It codes for CASSFVVRGRNTEAFF.

CDR3 sequence (DNA): TGCAGTTGCTCCCGGGTAGGCCAAGATACGCAGTATTTT. Amino acids: CSCSRVGQDTQYF. The chain employs TRBV20-1 and TRBJ2-3, with D uncertain. Trimming removed 8 bases at V and 5 bases at J, with 17 bases between. The CDR3 is 13 amino acids. CDR1 is DFQATT and CDR2 is SNEGSKA in the germline V gene (reference sequence).